The next 18 T cell receptor beta chains were all read from a single sample in a study of regulatory T cells in long-lasting Graves disease. Through Arm-PCR of CDR3 regions and iRepertoire HTBI primers, TCR beta libraries were built. TCRdb reprocessed the multiplex PCR reads with MiXCR, giving one entry per CDR3 protein. The profile shows some 370,000 distinct CDR3 sequences, roughly 10% of them singletons. Sample time point: newly diagnosed GD, antithyroid drugs for less than 3 months. Construction of the TCR library relied on RNA isolated from PBMCs. The same sample was also used in a study of T cells in Graves' hyperthyroidism and ophthalmopathy.

The sample consisted of peripheral blood mononuclear cells (PBMCs), taken at new diagnosis, from a patient treated with antithyroid drugs. The receptors here all came from a woman between 18 and 30 years old with Graves disease.

In this sample, this clonotype turned up many times. V is TRBV12-3 or TRBV12-4 and J is TRBJ1-4; no clear D. V was clipped by 6 bases and J by 3 bases, with 14 bases between them. This CDR3 region has 15 residues. This chain's CDR3 is CASSLRVWANEKLFF. As DNA, the CDR3 is TGTGCCAGCAGCCTAAGGGTTTGGGCTAATGAAAAACTGTTTTTT.

This chain uses TRBV6-5 with TRBJ2-5; 8 bases are a match to TRBD2. The CDR3 has 18 amino acids. Germline V gene sequence: CDR1 MNHEY, CDR2 SVGAGI. V gave up 0 bases and J gave up 7 bases; unmatched junction bases: 16. The CDR3 loop is CASSYSSYDAGGEGTQYF. The CDR3 DNA reads as TGTGCCAGCAGTTACTCGAGTTATGACGCGGGGGGCGAAGGGACCCAGTACTTC.

The chain joins TRBV10-2 to TRBJ1-5, with D unresolved. The germline gives CDR1 WSHSY, CDR2 SAAADI. Trimming stripped 10 bases from V and 4 bases from J, with 11 bases between. The CDR3 extends over 12 amino acids. The CDR3 DNA is TGCGCCACCCAGACCGTTAATCAGCCCCAGCATTTT. Residues: CATQTVNQPQHF.

This clonotype was recorded at least ten times. J is TRBJ1-1 and V is TRBV18, with D maybe TRBD1 (5 bases). Trimming removed 3 bases at V and 7 bases at J, with 15 bases between. Germline CDR1 KGHSH, CDR2 LQKENI. This CDR3 region has 14 residues. CDR3 bases: TGTGCCAGCTCACCCGTGATCGGGGGGGGTGAAGCTTTCTTT. Translating gives CASSPVIGGGEAFF. Full variable domain (remainder filled in from reference TRBV18 and TRBJ1-1): NAGVMQNPRHLVRRRGQEARLRCSPMKGHSHVYWYRQLPEEGLKFMVYLQKENIIDESGMPKERFSAEFPKEGPSILRIQQVVRGDSAAYFCASSPVIGGGEAFFGQGTRLTVV.

V and J are TRBV28 and TRBJ1-6; perhaps TRBD1 as D (5 bases). Trimming removed 7 bases at V and 4 bases at J, with 14 bases between. The CDR3 covers 15 residues. From germline, CDR1 is MDHEN and CDR2 SYDVKM. CDR3 residues: CASTPMGGYNSPLHF. The CDR3 nucleotides are TGTGCCAGCACCCCGATGGGGGGGTATAATTCACCCCTCCACTTT.

This clonotype came up many times. The rearrangement links TRBV6-1 to TRBJ2-3, with D perhaps TRBD2 (5 bases). This CDR3 contains 13 residues. Germline assignment: CDR1 MNHNS and CDR2 SASEGT. V dropped 7 bases and J dropped 3 bases, with 11 bases sitting between them. CDR3 DNA: TGTGCCAGCACCGTACCGGGGACAGATACGCAGTATTTT. As protein: CASTVPGTDTQYF.

This clonotype was seen repeatedly, ten times or more. The chain uses TRBV20-1 and TRBJ2-7; the D gene is possibly TRBD1 (6 bases). V gave up 6 bases and J gave up 3 bases, with 21 bases separating them. Germline V gene sequence: CDR1 DFQATT, CDR2 SNEGSKA (reference sequence). The CDR3 totals 15 residues. CDR3 sequence (DNA): TGCAGTGCCCTTCTATTCGGACAGCGACACTACGAGCAGTACTTC. Amino acids: CSALLFGQRHYEQYF.

This clonotype has at least ten counts. This chain connects TRBV11-2 to TRBJ1-1; 10 nucleotides agree with TRBD1. V shed 5 bases and J 4 bases; nucleotides not matched to a gene: 7. Germline loops: CDR1 SGHAT, CDR2 FQNNGV. CDR3 size: 15 residues. CDR3 sequence (DNA): TGTGCCAGCAGCCCACTGGGACAGGGGAGCACTGAAGCTTTCTTT. It specifies CASSPLGQGSTEAFF.

This clonotype was detected ten times or more. The CDR3: CSVEDDTGELFF. The DNA for the CDR3 is TGCAGCGTTGAAGATGACACCGGGGAGCTGTTTTTT. J is TRBJ2-2 and V is TRBV29-1; D remains unclear. The CDR3 totals 12 residues. V was clipped by 0 bases and J by 3 bases, with 2 bases between them. Per germline, CDR1 SQVTM and CDR2 ANQGSEA.

J is TRBJ1-5 and V is TRBV7-9; no definite D call. CDR3 length equals 16 residues. The V and J ends lost 0 bases and 4 bases respectively, with 13 bases between them. Germline CDR1 is SEHNR and CDR2 is FQNEAQ (reference sequence). CDR3 sequence (DNA): TGTGCCAGCAGCTTAGCCCGGGTGGAAGGGAATCAGCCCCAGCATTTT. Protein sequence: CASSLARVEGNQPQHF.

This clonotype was seen many times. This sequence joins TRBV6-1 and TRBJ2-3; D not resolved. CDR1 and CDR2 (germline): MNHNS, SASEGT. CDR3 length: 12 amino acids. Trimming pared 7 bases from V and 3 bases from J, leaving 8 bases between. CDR3 nucleotides: TGTGCCAGCATTTCACGGACAGATACGCAGTATTTT. Translating it yields CASISRTDTQYF.

This clonotype occurred many times. The chain couples TRBV15 to TRBJ2-5; 10 positions agree with TRBD2. CDR1 and CDR2 from the germline V gene are LNHNV and YYDKDF (reference sequence). This CDR3 contains 18 residues. V trimming: 0 bases; J trimming: 5 bases; junction bases outside the gene matches: 12. The CDR3 DNA is TGTGCCACCAGCAGAGATGTGCTAGCGGGGGCATCGGGGGAGACCCAGTACTTC. Its protein product is CATSRDVLAGASGETQYF.

There are many counts of this clonotype. The chain recombines TRBV6-2 or TRBV6-3 with TRBJ2-2, with 12 bases lining up with TRBD2. The CDR3 covers 20 residues. CDR1 and CDR2 from the germline V gene are MNHEY and SVGEGT. J was trimmed by 7 bases and V by 2 bases; bases with no gene match: 17. The CDR3 sequence is CASSYDRQRTSGTTNGELFF. For the CDR3, the DNA is TGTGCCAGCAGTTACGATCGTCAAAGGACTAGCGGGACGACGAACGGGGAGCTGTTTTTT.

In this sample, this clonotype turned up many times. The chain combines TRBV6-6 with TRBJ2-3; 10 bases are shared with TRBD2. Germline V gene sequence: CDR1 MNHNY, CDR2 SVGAGI (reference sequence). The CDR3 has 18 amino acids. Unmatched junction bases numbered 13, after V lost 0 bases and J lost 7 bases. The CDR3 here is CASSYSVASGGSLNTQYF. The CDR3 coding sequence is TGTGCCAGCAGTTACTCGGTCGCTAGCGGGGGAAGTTTGAATACGCAGTATTTT.

This clonotype showed up many times. The chain combines TRBV27 with TRBJ2-4; TRBD2 is a possible D gene (6 bases). The CDR3 is 17 residues long. In germline, CDR1 is MNHEY, CDR2 SMNVEV (reference sequence). Trimming took 1 base from V and 1 from J, leaving 14 bases between them. CDR3 coding DNA: TGTGCCAGCAGTTTATTTAAGGTTCGGGGGGCCAAAAACATTCAGTACTTC. This gives the protein CASSLFKVRGAKNIQYF.

This chain joins TRBV19 and TRBJ2-7; D gene ambiguous. The germline V and J ends were trimmed by 8 bases and 6 bases, with 20 bases remaining between them. CDR3 length: 14 amino acids. Germline V gene sequence: CDR1 LNHDA, CDR2 SQIVND (reference sequence). The CDR3 bases are TGTGCCAGTGAGGATCTTTCGGGTTTGGTCGAGCAGTACGTC. Its translation is CASEDLSGLVEQYV.

As for this clonotype: A much more abundant neighbour one base away suggests this may be a read error. The chain joins TRBV7-9 to TRBJ2-1, with D perhaps matching TRBD2 (6 bases). The length of the CDR3 is 13 residues. The germline V gene encodes CDR1 SEHNR and CDR2 FQNEAQ (reference sequence). The CDR3 is CASSGDSYDEQFF. CDR3 coding DNA: TGTGCCAGCAGCGGGGACTCCTACGATGAGCAGTTCTTC.

The gene calls are TRBV11-2 and TRBJ1-1; the D gene is possibly TRBD1 (6 bases). The V gene lost 5 bases and the J gene lost 1 base, with 20 bases spanning the gap. This CDR3 is built from 17 residues. Germline assignment: CDR1 SGHAT and CDR2 FQNNGV. As DNA, the CDR3 is TGTGCCAGCAGCCAAGCCCTCTCCAGGGGTGGGAACACTGAAGCTTTCTTT. It encodes CASSQALSRGGNTEAFF.